This paragraph covers one T cell receptor (beta chain) sequence. Assay: immunoSEQ multiplex PCR; the TCRdb copy retains only in-frame clones and omits some. The sample lists some 500,000 clones, roughly 91% occurring once. The record originates from a study of blood T cell repertoires in COVID-19. Overall study context: T cells, B-cell-depleted T cells, or PBMCs provided the cDNA or gDNA that served as material.

V gave up 5 bases and J gave up 7 bases, with 21 bases separating them. The CDR3 has 16 residues. Germline V gives CDR1 SGHTA, CDR2 FQGTGA. Input material: peripheral blood. The chain joins TRBV7-3 to TRBJ1-3; D is undetermined. This receptor was taken from a woman in her forties or fifties with COVID-19, enrolled during active disease. Here the CDR3 DNA reads TGTGCCAGCAGCGCCCAACGGGCAGGCGGGTGGAACACCATATATTTT. The encoded protein is CASSAQRAGGWNTIYF.